This TCR beta chain was sequenced for a study of cytomegalovirus exposure and HLA in healthy donors. Across the study: An earlier analysis found some 100 million unique TCR beta sequences from around 180 million T cells. General study findings and limits: Relative to the roughly 690-donor mean, N-insertions were reportedly fewer in an Asian-associated ancestry cluster in a later analysis. It was approximately 160 TCR beta chains that were listed as cytomegalovirus-associated.

In the PCR, 60 Vbeta and 13 Jbeta primers were used. The assay was immunoSEQ multiplex PCR, and TCRdb's table has in-frame clones only and misses some. The profile shows 95,000 to 150,000 clones, about three quarters of them singletons. The CDR3 is 16 residues long. V lost 5 bases and J lost 6; bases outside the gene matches: 14. Germline V gene lookup returns CDR1 SGHRS and CDR2 YFSETQ. Note on this clone: The antigen remains unidentified.

Sequenced: PBMCs. This rearrangement joins TRBV5-1 to TRBJ1-2, with 9 bases lining up with TRBD1. The receptor was derived from a woman in her twenties or thirties in good health and CMV-seropositive. As DNA, the CDR3 is TGCGCCAGCAGGGAAACAGGGGGCTCGAACATAAATGGCTACACCTTC. This sequence encodes CASRETGGSNINGYTF.